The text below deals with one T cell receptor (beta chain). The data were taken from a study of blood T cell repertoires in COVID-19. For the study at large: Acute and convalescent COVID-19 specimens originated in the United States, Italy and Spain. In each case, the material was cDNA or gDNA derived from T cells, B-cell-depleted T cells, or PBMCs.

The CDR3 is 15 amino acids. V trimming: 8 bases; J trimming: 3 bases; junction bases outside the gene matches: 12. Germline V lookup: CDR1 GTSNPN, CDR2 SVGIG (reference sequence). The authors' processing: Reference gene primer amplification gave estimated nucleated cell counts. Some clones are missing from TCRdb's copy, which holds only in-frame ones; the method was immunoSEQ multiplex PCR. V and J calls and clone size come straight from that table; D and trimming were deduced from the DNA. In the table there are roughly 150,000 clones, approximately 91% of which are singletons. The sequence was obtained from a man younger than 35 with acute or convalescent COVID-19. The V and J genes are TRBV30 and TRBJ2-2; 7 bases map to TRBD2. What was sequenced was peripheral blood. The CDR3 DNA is TGTGCCGGGGGGGGGAGGGGACGGTACACCGGGGAGCTGTTTTTT. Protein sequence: CAGGGRGRYTGELFF.